The 17 T cell receptor beta chains below were found in one sample sequenced in a study of blood T cell repertoires in COVID-19. Some clones are missing from TCRdb's copy, which holds only in-frame ones; the method was immunoSEQ multiplex PCR. The data hold approximately 130,000 clones, with more than 80% observed a single time. The specimen sequenced was peripheral blood. These receptors originate from a human donor in a cohort sampled during active COVID-19.

This chain connects TRBV5-1 to TRBJ1-5, with 7 bases aligning to TRBD1. This CDR3 region has 15 residues. J gave up 6 bases and V 4 bases, and 10 bases lay outside the gene matches. The germline V gene has CDR1 SGHRS and CDR2 YFSETQ. The CDR3: CASSPGVAGGQPQHF. Written as DNA, the CDR3 is TGCGCCAGCAGCCCTGGAGTGGCAGGGGGTCAGCCCCAGCATTTT. Variable domain in full (rest from reference TRBV5-1 and TRBJ1-5): KAGVTQTPRYLIKTRGQQVTLSCSPISGHRSVSWYQQTPGQGLQFLFEYFSETQRNKGNFPGRFSGRQFSNSRSEMNVSTLELGDSALYLCASSPGVAGGQPQHFGDGTRLSIL.

This clone was counted once. The V call is TRBV5-6, the J call TRBJ2-3; tentatively, D is TRBD2 (5 bases). CDR1 and CDR2 (germline): SGHDT, YYEEEE. The CDR3 is 12 residues long. Trimming removed 3 bases at V and 9 bases at J, with 11 bases between. CDR3 protein: CASSSATGTQYF. The DNA for the CDR3 is TGTGCCAGCAGCTCGGCCACGGGGACGCAGTATTTT.

This sequence joins TRBV11-2 and TRBJ2-1; the D is unclear. The V gene's germline CDR1 is SGHAT and CDR2 FQNNGV. This CDR3 is 12 amino acids long. The V and J ends lost 1 base and 7 bases respectively, with 5 bases between them. The CDR3 DNA reads TGTGCCAGCAGCTTAGTCGGGAATGAGCAGTTCTTC. Amino acid sequence: CASSLVGNEQFF.

This chain links TRBV5-4 with TRBJ2-3; TRBD2 matches at 7 bases. CDR1 is SGHNT and CDR2 is YYREEE in the germline V gene (reference sequence). V shed 3 bases, J shed 5 bases, and the junction held 15 bases outside the gene matches. The CDR3 spans 17 residues. CDR3 amino acids: CASSSGASGSLVDTQYF. The CDR3 nucleotides read TGTGCCAGCAGCTCTGGAGCTAGCGGAAGTCTGGTAGATACGCAGTATTTT.

The rearrangement uses TRBV7-2 and TRBJ2-3; TRBD2 is a possible D gene (7 bases). V gave up 1 base and J gave up 2 bases, with 10 bases separating them. Germline-derived CDR1 and CDR2 are SGHTA and FQGNSA. This CDR3 has 15 amino acids. CDR3 amino acids: CASSLDGGLTDTQYF. As DNA, the CDR3 is TGTGCCAGCAGCTTAGACGGGGGGCTCACAGATACGCAGTATTTT.

The V call is TRBV5-5, the J call TRBJ2-7; 8 bases agree with TRBD1. CDR1 is SGHKS, CDR2 YYEKEE, per germline (reference sequence). V was clipped by 2 bases and J by 3 bases; unmatched bases: 4. The CDR3 sequence is 14 residues long. The CDR3 spells CASSFATGGYEQYF. As DNA, the CDR3 is TGTGCCAGCAGCTTTGCTACAGGGGGCTACGAGCAGTACTTC.

As regards this clone: This same CDR3 is encoded by further DNA sequences in the sample. This chain joins TRBV10-3 and TRBJ1-2; a weak D match, TRBD1 (5 bases). The germline V gene has CDR1 ENHRY and CDR2 SYGVKD. The CDR3 is 13 residues long. The V and J ends lost 6 bases and 2 bases respectively, with 10 bases between them. As DNA, the CDR3 is TGTGCCATCAGCTCTGACAGAAACTATGGCTACACCTTC. It encodes CAISSDRNYGYTF.

The V gene is TRBV30, the J gene TRBJ1-1; no firm D call. Deletions cut 3 bases from V and 7 bases from J, with 15 bases between. The CDR3 has 13 residues. Per the germline V gene, CDR1 is GTSNPN and CDR2 is SVGIG (reference sequence). CDR3 nucleotide sequence: TGTGCCTGGAGCCCCATTACTGATTTTGAAGCTTTCTTT. It encodes CAWSPITDFEAFF.

V is TRBV6-5 and J is TRBJ2-2; TRBD2 matches 7 bases. There are 14 residues in the CDR3. Germline V gene sequence: CDR1 MNHEY, CDR2 SVGAGI. Trimming removed 5 bases from V and 6 bases from J; junction bases left unmatched: 6. The CDR3 DNA reads TGTGCCAGCAGTCCCGGGGGGACGGCCGGGGAGCTGTTTTTT. Its translation: CASSPGGTAGELFF.

This clone came up once. This sequence joins TRBV4-2 and TRBJ2-3; D unclear. Germline CDR1 reads LGHNA; CDR2 reads YNFKEQ. Trimming removed 3 bases from V and 0 bases from J, with 22 bases in between. The CDR3 is made up of 19 amino acids. The CDR3 DNA is TGTGCCAGCAGCCATTATCGACAACCCTTTTATTCTAGCACAGATACGCAGTATTTT. It is translated as CASSHYRQPFYSSTDTQYF.

This chain joins TRBV2 and TRBJ1-5; perhaps TRBD1 as D (6 bases). Trimming removed 4 bases at V and 7 bases at J, with 17 bases between. This CDR3 spans 15 amino acids. Per the germline V gene, CDR1 is SNHLY and CDR2 is FYNNEI. For the CDR3, the DNA is TGTGCCAGCAGTGTGGGGAGGGGGAGTAACCAGCCCCAGCATTTT. This translates into CASSVGRGSNQPQHF.

The V and J genes are TRBV4-1 and TRBJ1-2, with D possibly being TRBD1 (5 bases). The CDR3 extends over 14 amino acids. CDR1 and CDR2 from the germline V gene are MGHRA and YSYEKL. V gave up 1 base and J gave up 5 bases, with 11 bases separating them. The CDR3 loop is CASSQAGQGYGYTF. The CDR3 nucleotides read TGCGCCAGCAGCCAAGCTGGGCAGGGTTATGGCTACACCTTC.

The chain carries TRBV5-1 and TRBJ2-3; the D gene is possibly TRBD2 (6 bases). Germline values: CDR1 SGHRS, CDR2 YFSETQ. The V gene lost 4 bases and the J gene lost 5 bases, with 11 bases spanning the gap. This CDR3 contains 13 residues. CDR3 loop: CASSARLGDTQYF. The CDR3 DNA reads as TGCGCCAGCAGCGCCCGACTAGGAGATACGCAGTATTTT.

The V gene is TRBV5-1, the J gene TRBJ2-3; 10 bases match TRBD2. Germline CDR1 SGHRS, CDR2 YFSETQ. This CDR3 has 15 amino acids. The junction had 7 bases not matched to a gene; V was cut back by 4 bases and J by 5 bases. CDR3 nucleotides: TGCGCCAGCAGCAACCTAGCGGGAGTAGTAGATACGCAGTATTTT. Amino acids: CASSNLAGVVDTQYF.

This rearrangement joins TRBV5-1 to TRBJ1-6; D uncertain. The germline V gene has CDR1 SGHRS and CDR2 YFSETQ. The CDR3 consists of 16 residues. Deletions cut 0 bases from V and 11 bases from J, with 18 bases between. The DNA for the CDR3 is TGCGCCAGCAGCTTGGCCTTCCGGGGTCAAGGTGCACCCCTCCACTTT. Translating it yields CASSLAFRGQGAPLHF.

The sample holds one count of this clone. The rearrangement uses TRBV5-1 and TRBJ2-3, with D possibly matching TRBD1 (5 bases). CDR3 length: 13 amino acids. The germline CDR1 and CDR2 sequences are SGHRS and YFSETQ. V lost 4 bases and J 6 bases, leaving 12 bases between the germline ends. CDR3 in amino acids: CASSTDSPDTQYF. The CDR3 bases are TGCGCCAGCAGCACAGACAGTCCTGATACGCAGTATTTT. Full variable domain (missing parts from reference TRBV5-1 and TRBJ2-3): KAGVTQTPRYLIKTRGQQVTLSCSPISGHRSVSWYQQTPGQGLQFLFEYFSETQRNKGNFPGRFSGRQFSNSRSEMNVSTLELGDSALYLCASSTDSPDTQYFGPGTRLTVL.

The J gene is TRBJ1-1, the V gene TRBV12-3 or TRBV12-4; D uncertain. The CDR3 has 13 residues. Trimming shortened V by 0 bases and J by 2 bases, and 4 bases separated the two germline ends. The CDR3 region is CASSLAHNTEAFF. The CDR3 DNA sequence: TGTGCCAGCAGTTTAGCCCATAACACTGAAGCTTTCTTT.